The source of this TCR beta chain is a study of T-cell reconstitution after alpha-beta-depleted transplantation in children. Preparation of the TCRbeta library involved a method that used unique molecular identifiers. Via MiXCR, TCRdb re-called the PCR reads, giving one row per CDR3 protein. The repertoire holds roughly 500,000 distinct CDR3 sequences, with roughly 33% as singletons. This CDR3 contains 16 residues. V was clipped by 1 base and J by 2 bases; unmatched bases: 7. Germline assignment: CDR1 SGHTA and CDR2 FQGNSA. This chain uses TRBV7-2 with TRBJ2-7; TRBD2 matches 8 bases. This clonotype was obtained from a human donor who donated a stem cell graft to a child with aplastic anemia. Here the sequenced sample was PBMCs from the stem cell graft donor, taken from the stem cell graft. CDR3 DNA sequence: TGTGCCAGCAGCTTAGGCATAGCGGGACGTACCTACGAGCAGTACGTC. Translation gives CASSLGIAGRTYEQYV.